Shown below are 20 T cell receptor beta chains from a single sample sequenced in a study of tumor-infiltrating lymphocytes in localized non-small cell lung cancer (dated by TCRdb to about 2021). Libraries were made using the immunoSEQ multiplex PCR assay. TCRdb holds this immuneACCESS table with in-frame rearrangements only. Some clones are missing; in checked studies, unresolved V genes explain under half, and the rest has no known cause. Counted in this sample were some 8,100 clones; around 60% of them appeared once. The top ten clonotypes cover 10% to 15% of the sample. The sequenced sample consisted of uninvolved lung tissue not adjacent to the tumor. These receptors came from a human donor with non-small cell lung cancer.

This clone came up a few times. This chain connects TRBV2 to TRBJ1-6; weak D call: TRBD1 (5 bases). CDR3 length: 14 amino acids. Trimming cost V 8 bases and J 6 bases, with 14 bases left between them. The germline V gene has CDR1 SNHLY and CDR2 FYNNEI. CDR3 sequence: CASAGTFGNSPLHF. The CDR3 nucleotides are TGTGCCAGCGCTGGGACCTTCGGTAATTCACCCCTCCACTTT.

This chain's CDR3 is CASSHQETQYF. DNA of the CDR3: TGTGCCAGCAGCCATCAAGAGACCCAGTACTTC. The J gene is TRBJ2-5, the V gene TRBV11-2; D remains unclear. The ends were cut back, 5 bases at V and 2 bases at J, with 3 bases in the middle. Germline CDR1 SGHAT, CDR2 FQNNGV. The CDR3 runs 11 residues.

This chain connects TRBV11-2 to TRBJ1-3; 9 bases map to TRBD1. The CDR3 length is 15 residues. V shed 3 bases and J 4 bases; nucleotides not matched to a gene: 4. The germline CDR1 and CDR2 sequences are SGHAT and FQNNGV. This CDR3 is CASSLPGTGGNTIYF. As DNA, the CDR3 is TGTGCCAGCAGCTTGCCCGGGACAGGGGGAAACACCATATATTTT.

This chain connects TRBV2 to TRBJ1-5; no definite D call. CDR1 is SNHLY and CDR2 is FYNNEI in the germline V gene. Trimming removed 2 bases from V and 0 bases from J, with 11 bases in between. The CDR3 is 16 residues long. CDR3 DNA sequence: TGTGCCAGCAGTGAACGGTGGAGTTATAGCAATCAGCCCCAGCATTTT. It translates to CASSERWSYSNQPQHF.

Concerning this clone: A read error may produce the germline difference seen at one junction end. The CDR3 DNA follows: TGTGCCAGCAGACCAATTAGCGGGGGCTACCAAAAGACCCAGTACTTC. It codes for CASRPISGGYQKTQYF. This chain joins TRBV2 and TRBJ2-5; 9 bases are a match to TRBD2. Germline lookup yields CDR1 SNHLY and CDR2 FYNNEI. The CDR3 is 16 residues long. The whole variable domain, filled in from reference TRBV2 and TRBJ2-5, reads EPEVTQTPSHQVTQMGQEVILRCVPISNHLYFYWYRQILGQKVEFLVSFYNNEISEKSEIFDDQFSVERPDGSNFTLKIRSTKLEDSAMYFCASRPISGGYQKTQYFGPGTRLLVL.

This chain's CDR3 is CASSGAGGNWEKLFF. Here the CDR3 DNA reads TGCGCCAGCAGCGGGGCAGGGGGTAACTGGGAAAAACTGTTTTTT. The genes are TRBV5-1 and TRBJ1-4; 7 positions match TRBD1. V lost 4 bases and J lost 8; bases outside the gene matches: 11. Germline V gene lookup returns CDR1 SGHRS and CDR2 YFSETQ. The CDR3 is made up of 15 amino acids.

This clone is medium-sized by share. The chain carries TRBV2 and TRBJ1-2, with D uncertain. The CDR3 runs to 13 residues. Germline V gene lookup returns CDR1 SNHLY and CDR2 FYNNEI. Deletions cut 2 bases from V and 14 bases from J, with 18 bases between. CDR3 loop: CASSELVQESRTF. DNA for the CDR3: TGTGCCAGCAGTGAATTGGTTCAAGAAAGTAGAACCTTC.

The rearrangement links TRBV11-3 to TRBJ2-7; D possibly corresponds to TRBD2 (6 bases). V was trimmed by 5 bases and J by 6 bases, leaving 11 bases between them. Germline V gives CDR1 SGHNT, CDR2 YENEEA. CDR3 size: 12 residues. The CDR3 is CASSPDGGEQYF. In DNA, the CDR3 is TGTGCCAGCAGCCCCGACGGGGGCGAGCAGTACTTC.

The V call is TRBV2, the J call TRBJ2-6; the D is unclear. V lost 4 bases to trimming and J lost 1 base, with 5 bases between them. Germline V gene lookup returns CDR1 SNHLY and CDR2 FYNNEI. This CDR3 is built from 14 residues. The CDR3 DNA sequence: TGTGCCAGCAGTGCACAATCTGGGGCCAACGTCCTGACTTTC. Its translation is CASSAQSGANVLTF.

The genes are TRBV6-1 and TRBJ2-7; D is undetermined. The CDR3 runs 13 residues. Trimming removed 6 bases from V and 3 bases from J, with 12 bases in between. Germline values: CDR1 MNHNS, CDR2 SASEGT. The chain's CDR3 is CASSTGPRYEQYF. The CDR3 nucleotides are TGTGCCAGCAGCACGGGCCCTCGCTACGAGCAGTACTTC.

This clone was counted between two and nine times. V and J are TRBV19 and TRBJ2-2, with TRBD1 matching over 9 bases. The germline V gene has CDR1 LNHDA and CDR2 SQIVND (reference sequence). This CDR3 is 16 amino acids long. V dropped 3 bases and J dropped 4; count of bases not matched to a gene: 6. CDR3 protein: CASSIMGQGSTGELFF. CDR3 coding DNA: TGTGCCAGTAGTATTATGGGACAGGGTAGCACCGGGGAGCTGTTTTTT.

CDR3 loop: CASSELGGRTTIYF. The CDR3 nucleotides are TGTGCCAGCAGTGAATTGGGCGGAAGAACTACCATATATTTT. The gene calls are TRBV2 and TRBJ1-3, with no clear D. The CDR3 is made up of 14 amino acids. Trimming removed 2 bases at V and 10 bases at J, with 15 bases between. Germline assignment: CDR1 SNHLY and CDR2 FYNNEI.

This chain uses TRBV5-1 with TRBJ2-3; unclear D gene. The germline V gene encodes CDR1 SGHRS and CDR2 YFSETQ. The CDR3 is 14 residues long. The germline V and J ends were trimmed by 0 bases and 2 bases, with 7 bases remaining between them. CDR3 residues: CASSLAGYTDTQYF. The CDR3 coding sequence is TGCGCCAGCAGCTTGGCCGGGTACACAGATACGCAGTATTTT. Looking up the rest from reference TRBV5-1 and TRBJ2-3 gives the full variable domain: KAGVTQTPRYLIKTRGQQVTLSCSPISGHRSVSWYQQTPGQGLQFLFEYFSETQRNKGNFPGRFSGRQFSNSRSEMNVSTLELGDSALYLCASSLAGYTDTQYFGPGTRLTVL.

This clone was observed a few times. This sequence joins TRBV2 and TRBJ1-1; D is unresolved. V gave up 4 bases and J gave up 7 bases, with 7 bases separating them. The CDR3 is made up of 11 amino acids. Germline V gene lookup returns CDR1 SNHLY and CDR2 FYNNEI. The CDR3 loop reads CASSGLNEAFF. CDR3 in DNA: TGTGCCAGCAGTGGGCTAAATGAAGCTTTCTTT.

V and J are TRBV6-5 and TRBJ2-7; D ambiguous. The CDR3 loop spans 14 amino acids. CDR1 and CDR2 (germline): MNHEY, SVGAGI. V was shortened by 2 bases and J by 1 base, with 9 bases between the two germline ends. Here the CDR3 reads CASSYGFSSYEQYF. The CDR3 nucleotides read TGTGCCAGCAGTTACGGGTTTAGTTCCTACGAGCAGTACTTC.

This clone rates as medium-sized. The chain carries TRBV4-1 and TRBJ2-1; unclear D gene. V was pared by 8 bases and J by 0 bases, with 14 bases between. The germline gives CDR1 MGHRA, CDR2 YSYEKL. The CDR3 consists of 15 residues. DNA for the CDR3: TGCGCCAGCGTCCCTGTGGCCAGCTCCTACAATGAGCAGTTCTTC. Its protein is CASVPVASSYNEQFF.

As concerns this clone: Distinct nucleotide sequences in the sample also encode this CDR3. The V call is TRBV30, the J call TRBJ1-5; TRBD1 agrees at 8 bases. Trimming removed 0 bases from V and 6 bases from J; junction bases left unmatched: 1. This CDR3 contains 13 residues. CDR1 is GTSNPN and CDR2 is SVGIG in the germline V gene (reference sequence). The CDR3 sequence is CAWSVQGGQPQHF. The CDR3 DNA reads TGTGCCTGGAGTGTACAGGGGGGTCAGCCCCAGCATTTT. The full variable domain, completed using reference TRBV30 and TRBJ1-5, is SQTIHQWPATLVQPVGSPLSLECTVEGTSNPNLYWYRQAAGRGLQLLFYSVGIGQISSEVPQNLSASRPQDRQFILSSKKLLLSDSGFYLCAWSVQGGQPQHFGDGTRLSIL.

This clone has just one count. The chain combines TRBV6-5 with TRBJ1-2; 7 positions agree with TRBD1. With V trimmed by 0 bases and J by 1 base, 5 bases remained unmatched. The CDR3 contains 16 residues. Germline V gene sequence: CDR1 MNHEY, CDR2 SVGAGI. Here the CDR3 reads CASSYSTGKGNYGYTF. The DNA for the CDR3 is TGTGCCAGCAGTTACTCGACAGGGAAGGGTAACTATGGCTACACCTTC.

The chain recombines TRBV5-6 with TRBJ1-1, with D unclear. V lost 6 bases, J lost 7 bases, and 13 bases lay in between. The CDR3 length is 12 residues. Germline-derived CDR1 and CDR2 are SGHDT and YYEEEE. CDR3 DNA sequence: TGTGCCAGCACCCGACGGACCAGTGAAGCTTTCTTT. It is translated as CASTRRTSEAFF.

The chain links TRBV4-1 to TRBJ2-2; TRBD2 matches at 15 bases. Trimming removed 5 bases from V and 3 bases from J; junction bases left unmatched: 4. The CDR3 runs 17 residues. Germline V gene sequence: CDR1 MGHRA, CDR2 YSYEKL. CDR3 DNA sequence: TGCGCCAGCAGCGTGCGGACTAGCGGGGGGGACACCGGGGAGCTGTTTTTT. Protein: CASSVRTSGGDTGELFF.